Included here is one T cell receptor beta chain sequence, with context. Its antigen is unidentified. Germline V gene lookup returns CDR1 SGDLS and CDR2 YYNGEE. This CDR3 has 16 residues. Unmatched junction bases numbered 7, after V lost 4 bases and J lost 0 bases. The data are from a study of cytomegalovirus exposure and HLA in healthy donors. Study-level background: The Caucasian-associated ancestry cluster contained 81% of the 300 to 450 genotyped donors. Study-wide findings and caveats: Some segments of the V type, notably TRBV6-2 and TRBV6-3, were excluded as indistinguishable. In a later analysis, across HLA loci, associated TCR counts were highest for DRB1, lowest for HLA-C. Earlier analysis found most TCR beta V segments productive about 87% or about 30% of the time.

The PCR used 60 Vbeta and 13 Jbeta primers. Libraries were prepared by immunoSEQ multiplex PCR; TCRdb keeps only in-frame clonotypes and omits some of them. The specimen's table records about 42,000 clones. Sample: PBMCs. The V and J genes are TRBV9 and TRBJ2-1, with 7 bases matching TRBD1. This receptor was taken from a man younger than 45 in good health and CMV-seronegative. Here the CDR3 DNA reads TGTGCCAGCAGCCCTCGACAGGGAAGCTCCTACAATGAGCAGTTCTTC. It encodes CASSPRQGSSYNEQFF.